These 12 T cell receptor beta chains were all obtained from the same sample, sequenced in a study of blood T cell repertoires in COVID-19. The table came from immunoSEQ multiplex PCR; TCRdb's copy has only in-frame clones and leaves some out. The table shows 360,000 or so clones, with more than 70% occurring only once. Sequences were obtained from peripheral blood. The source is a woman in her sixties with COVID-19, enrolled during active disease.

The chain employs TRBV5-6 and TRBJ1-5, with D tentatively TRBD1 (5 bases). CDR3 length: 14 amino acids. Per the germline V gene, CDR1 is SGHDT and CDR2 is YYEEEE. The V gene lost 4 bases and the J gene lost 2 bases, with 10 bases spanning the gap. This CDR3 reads CASSPPGGNQPQHF. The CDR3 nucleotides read TGTGCCAGCAGCCCCCCGGGGGGCAATCAGCCCCAGCATTTT.

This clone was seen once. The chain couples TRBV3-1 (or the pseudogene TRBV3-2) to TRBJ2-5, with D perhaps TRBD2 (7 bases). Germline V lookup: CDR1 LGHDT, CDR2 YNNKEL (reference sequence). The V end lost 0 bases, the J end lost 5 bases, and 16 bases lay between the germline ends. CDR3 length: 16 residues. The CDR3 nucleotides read TGTGCCAGCAGCCAAGATTGGGGGGGCGTTCAGGAGACCCAGTACTTC. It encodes CASSQDWGGVQETQYF.

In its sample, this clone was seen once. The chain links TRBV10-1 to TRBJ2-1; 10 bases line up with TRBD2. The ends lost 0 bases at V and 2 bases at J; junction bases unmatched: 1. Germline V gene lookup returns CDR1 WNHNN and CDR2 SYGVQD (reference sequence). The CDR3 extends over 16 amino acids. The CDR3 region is CASSESSGGAYNEQFF. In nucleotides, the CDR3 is TGCGCCAGCAGTGAGTCCAGCGGGGGGGCCTACAATGAGCAGTTCTTC.

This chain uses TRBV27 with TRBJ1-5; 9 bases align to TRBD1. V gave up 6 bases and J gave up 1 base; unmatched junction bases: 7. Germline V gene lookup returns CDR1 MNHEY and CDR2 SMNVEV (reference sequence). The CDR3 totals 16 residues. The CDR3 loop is CASRNTGGGSNQPQHF. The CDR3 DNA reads TGTGCCAGCAGAAATACAGGGGGCGGGAGCAATCAGCCCCAGCATTTT.

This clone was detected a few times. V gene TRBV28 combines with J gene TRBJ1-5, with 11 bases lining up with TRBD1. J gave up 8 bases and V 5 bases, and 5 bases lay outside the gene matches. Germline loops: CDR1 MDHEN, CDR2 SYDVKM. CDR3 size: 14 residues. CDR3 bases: TGTGCCAGCAGTCAAGGACAGGGGGCGAAGCCCCAGCATTTT. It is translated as CASSQGQGAKPQHF.

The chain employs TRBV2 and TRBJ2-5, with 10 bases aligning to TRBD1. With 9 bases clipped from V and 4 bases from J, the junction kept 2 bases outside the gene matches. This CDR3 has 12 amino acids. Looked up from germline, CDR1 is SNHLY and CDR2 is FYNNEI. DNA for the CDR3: TGTGCCAGTAGGACAGGGGGAGAGACCCAGTACTTC. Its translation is CASRTGGETQYF.

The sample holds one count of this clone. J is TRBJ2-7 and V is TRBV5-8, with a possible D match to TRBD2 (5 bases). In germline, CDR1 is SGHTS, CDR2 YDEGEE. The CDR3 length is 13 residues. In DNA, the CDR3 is TGTCCCCACGCGGGTGTTTCTACCTACGAGCAGTACTTC. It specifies CPHAGVSTYEQYF.

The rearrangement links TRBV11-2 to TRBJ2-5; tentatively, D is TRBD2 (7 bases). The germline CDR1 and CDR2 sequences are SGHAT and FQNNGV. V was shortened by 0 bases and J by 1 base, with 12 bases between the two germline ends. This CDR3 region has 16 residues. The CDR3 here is CASSLEAGALQETQYF. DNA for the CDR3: TGTGCCAGCAGCTTAGAGGCGGGGGCGCTCCAAGAGACCCAGTACTTC.

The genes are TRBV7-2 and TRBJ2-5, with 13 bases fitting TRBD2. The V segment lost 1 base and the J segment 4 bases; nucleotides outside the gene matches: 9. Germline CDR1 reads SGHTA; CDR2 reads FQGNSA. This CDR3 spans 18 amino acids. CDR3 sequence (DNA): TGTGCCAGCAGCTTAGAGGGACTAGCGGGGCCGGGGATAGAGACCCAGTACTTC. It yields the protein CASSLEGLAGPGIETQYF.

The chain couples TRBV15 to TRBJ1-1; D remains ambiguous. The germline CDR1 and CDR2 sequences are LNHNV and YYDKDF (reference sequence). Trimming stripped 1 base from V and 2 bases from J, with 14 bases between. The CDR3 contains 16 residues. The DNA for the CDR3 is TGTGCCACCAGCAGAGGAGTAACTAGGGAAAACACTGAAGCTTTCTTT. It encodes CATSRGVTRENTEAFF.

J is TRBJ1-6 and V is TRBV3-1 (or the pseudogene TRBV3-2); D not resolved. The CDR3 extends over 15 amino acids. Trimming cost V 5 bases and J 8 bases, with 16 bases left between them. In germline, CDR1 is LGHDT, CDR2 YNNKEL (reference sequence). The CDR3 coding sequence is TGTGCCAGCAGCTTCGCCGGTAAGGAGGATTCACCCCTCCACTTT. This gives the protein CASSFAGKEDSPLHF.

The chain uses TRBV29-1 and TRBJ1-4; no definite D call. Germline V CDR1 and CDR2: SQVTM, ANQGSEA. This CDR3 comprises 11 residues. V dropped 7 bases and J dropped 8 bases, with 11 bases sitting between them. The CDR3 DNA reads TGCAGCGCCGTCGGGGAAGAAAAACTGTTTTTT. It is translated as CSAVGEEKLFF.